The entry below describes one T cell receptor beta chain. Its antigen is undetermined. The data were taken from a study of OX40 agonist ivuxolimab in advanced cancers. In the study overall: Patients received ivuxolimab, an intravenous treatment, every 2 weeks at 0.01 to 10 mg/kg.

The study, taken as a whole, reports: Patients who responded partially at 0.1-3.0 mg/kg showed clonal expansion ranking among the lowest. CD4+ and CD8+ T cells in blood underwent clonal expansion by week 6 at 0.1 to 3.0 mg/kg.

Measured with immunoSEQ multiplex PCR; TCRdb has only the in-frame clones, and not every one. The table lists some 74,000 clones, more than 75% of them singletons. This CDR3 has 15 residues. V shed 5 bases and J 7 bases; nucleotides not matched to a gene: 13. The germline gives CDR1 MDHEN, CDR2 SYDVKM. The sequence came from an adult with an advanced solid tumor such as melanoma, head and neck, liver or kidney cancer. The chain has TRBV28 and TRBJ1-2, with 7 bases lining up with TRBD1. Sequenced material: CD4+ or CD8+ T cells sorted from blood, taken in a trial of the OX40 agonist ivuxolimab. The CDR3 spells CASSPPREGALGYTF. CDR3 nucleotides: TGTGCCAGCAGTCCACCCCGGGAGGGGGCTCTTGGCTACACCTTC.